This record concerns one T cell receptor (beta chain) sequence. No antigen is known for it. Nothing much larger sits one base from this clone, and base qualities are not available. The sample comes from a study of blood T cells in healthy people across ages (dated by TCRdb to 2013 to 2016). Background for the entire study: Template switching captured roughly one uniquely barcoded TCR beta cDNA molecule per two T cells in model experiments. The study measured age-related changes in TCR beta repertoire diversity using deep sequencing normalized with unique cDNA molecular identifiers. Donors were grouped into four age groups: young (average 16 years), middle-aged (under 40), aged (about 60) and long-lived (around 80). To avoid experimental bias, donors of different ages were spread randomly across the sequencing lanes. For two donors (one aged 18 to 30 and one aged 80 or older), the study analyzed two additional independent replicas of 1 million unique cDNA reads from the same blood draw. Overall results and qualifications from the work: Estimates of total diversity based on one million sequenced T cells were considered lower bounds and underestimates. The CMV infection status of donors was not known, potentially confounding age-related changes in expanded clonotypes. There was a strong correlation between observed TCR beta diversity and the percentage of naive T cells measured by flow cytometry. Observed TCR beta diversity per million T cells fell roughly linearly with age, and a significant reduction was already apparent by age roughly 41. Bulk unsorted PBMC profiling prevented conclusive comparison of naive and antigen-experienced compartments. Compared with the aged group, more naive CD4+ T cells, fewer expanded clones and increased TCR diversity were shown by the long-lived group, suggesting age selection.

V lost 2 bases and J lost 8 bases, and the count of bases not matched to a germline gene is 12. The CDR3 runs 16 amino acids, cysteine and phenylalanine included. Just the 48-base CDR3 DNA is kept, in frame starting at base 1. The germline V gene yields SGHTA for CDR1 and FQGTGA for CDR2. Donors were approximately 42 systemically healthy Caucasian individuals from Russia aged roughly 6 to 90 years. Approximately 10 milliliters of peripheral blood were collected from each donor into EDTA-treated Vacutainer tubes. PBMCs were isolated by Ficoll-Paque density-gradient centrifugation, with at least 7 million obtained per sample. Total RNA, at least 5 micrograms per sample, was extracted from PBMCs with Trizol reagent. For every donor, flow cytometry on a PBMC aliquot measured the percentage of naive CD45RAhigh/CD27high T cells. Libraries were constructed by 5' RACE. The data were produced on an Illumina HiSeq 2500. A second PCR of roughly 7 to 11 cycles was performed with a sample-barcoded 5' primer and a J-beta primer mix. A unique molecular identifier was introduced onto each TCR beta cDNA molecule by a template-switch 5' adaptor carrying 12 random nucleotides. Each sample yielded at least 2.5 million CDR3-containing paired-end reads. First-strand cDNA synthesis was performed from all RNA using the Mint cDNA synthesis kit, with priming by a TRBC-specific oligonucleotide. Following uracil-DNA glycosylase treatment, all cDNA underwent a first 18-cycle PCR with the universal primers M1SS and BC2_uni_R. As for the authors' bioinformatics: Each sample was normalized by randomly selecting 1 million high-quality reads, each carrying a distinct molecular identifier. Reads with shared molecular identifiers were discarded instead of being binned into consensus sequences. MiTCR, run with a Q25 quality threshold and the strictest error-elimination algorithm, handled CDR3 identification, clonotype clustering and error correction. A nonparametric unseen species model with Euler transformation was used to estimate a lower bound on total TCR beta diversity. TCRdb trimmed public reads at Q25 via fastp, called clones via MiXCR and kept in-frame beta chains. Rows with a matching CDR3 protein are joined into one entry that keeps the most common DNA and genes. These V and J calls rely on TCRdb rather than the paper's analysis. The sample table contains roughly 860,000 distinct CDR3 sequences; only one count was recorded for 55% to 65% of them. The leading ten clones occupy approximately 30% of the sample.

This clonotype was sampled from a young man in good health. The V and J segments used are TRBV7-3 and TRBJ2-1; 7 junctional bases match TRBD2. Sequenced: blood. The CDR3 amino acid sequence is: CASSLGHGLGSDEQFF. The nucleotides are TGTGCCAGCAGCTTAGGCCATGGACTAGGCTCGGATGAGCAGTTCTTC.